The TCR beta chain described here comes from a study of blood T cell repertoires in COVID-19. Study details: Acute and convalescent COVID-19 samples came from the United States, Italy and Spain. Nucleic acid was either cDNA or gDNA, and it came from T cells, B-cell-depleted T cells, or PBMCs.

As processed by the authors: Estimated nucleated cell counts came from reference gene primer amplification. Produced via immunoSEQ multiplex PCR; TCRdb's table is partial and in-frame only. D and trimming come from the DNA, and the V and J calls and clone size come from that table. The table has more than 85,000 clones, 70% to 85% seen once; the top ten hold approximately 25%. Germline values: CDR1 SGHTA, CDR2 FQGNSA. The CDR3 extends over 16 amino acids. V lost 1 base to trimming and J lost 8 bases; unmatched junction nucleotides: 8. Source material: peripheral blood. The clonotype was recovered from a human donor in a cohort sampled during active COVID-19. The chain recombines TRBV7-2 with TRBJ1-6, with 7 bases fitting TRBD1. The DNA of the CDR3 is TGTGCCAGCAGCTTAGATCAACAGGGGAGCCATTCACCCCTCCACTTT. Protein product: CASSLDQQGSHSPLHF.